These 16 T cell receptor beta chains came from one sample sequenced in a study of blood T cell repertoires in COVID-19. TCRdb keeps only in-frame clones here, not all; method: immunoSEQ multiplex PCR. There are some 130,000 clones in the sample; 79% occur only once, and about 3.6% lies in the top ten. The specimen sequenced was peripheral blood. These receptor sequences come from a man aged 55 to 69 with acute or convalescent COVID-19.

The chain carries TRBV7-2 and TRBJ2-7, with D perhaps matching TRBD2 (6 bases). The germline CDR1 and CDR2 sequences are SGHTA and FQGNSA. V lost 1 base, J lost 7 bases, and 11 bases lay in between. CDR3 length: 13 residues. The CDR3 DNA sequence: TGTGCCAGCAGCTTAGGGGGAGGTCGGGAGCAGTACTTC. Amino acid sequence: CASSLGGGREQYF. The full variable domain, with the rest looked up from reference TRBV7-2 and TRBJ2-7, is GAGVSQSPSNKVTEKGKDVELRCDPISGHTALYWYRQSLGQGLEFLIYFQGNSAPDKSGLPSDRFSAERTGGSVSTLTIQRTQQEDSAVYLCASSLGGGREQYFGPGTRLTVT.

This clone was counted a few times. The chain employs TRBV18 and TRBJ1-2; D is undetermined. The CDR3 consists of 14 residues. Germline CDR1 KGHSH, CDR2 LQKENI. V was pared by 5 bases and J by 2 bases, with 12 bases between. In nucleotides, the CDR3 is TGTGCCAGCTCAGAATCGAGGTTAAACTATGGCTACACCTTC. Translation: CASSESRLNYGYTF.

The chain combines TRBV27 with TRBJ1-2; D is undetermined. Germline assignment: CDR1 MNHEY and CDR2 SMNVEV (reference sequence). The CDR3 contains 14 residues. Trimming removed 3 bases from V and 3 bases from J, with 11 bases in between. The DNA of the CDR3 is TGTGCCAGCAGTTTTTCCCCTTTTGACTATGGCTACACCTTC. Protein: CASSFSPFDYGYTF.

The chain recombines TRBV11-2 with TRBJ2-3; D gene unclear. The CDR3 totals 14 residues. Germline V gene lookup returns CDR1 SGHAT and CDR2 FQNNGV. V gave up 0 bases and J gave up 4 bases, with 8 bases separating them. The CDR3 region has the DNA TGTGCCAGCAGCTTAGAACGTCAGGCAGATACGCAGTATTTT. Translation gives CASSLERQADTQYF.

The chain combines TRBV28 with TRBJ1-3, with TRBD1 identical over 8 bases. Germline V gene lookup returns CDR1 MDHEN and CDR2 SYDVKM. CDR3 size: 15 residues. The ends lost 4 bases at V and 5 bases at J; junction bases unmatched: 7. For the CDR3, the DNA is TGTGCCAGCAGTTCCGGACAGGGAGGGAGAAACACCATATATTTT. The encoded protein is CASSSGQGGRNTIYF.

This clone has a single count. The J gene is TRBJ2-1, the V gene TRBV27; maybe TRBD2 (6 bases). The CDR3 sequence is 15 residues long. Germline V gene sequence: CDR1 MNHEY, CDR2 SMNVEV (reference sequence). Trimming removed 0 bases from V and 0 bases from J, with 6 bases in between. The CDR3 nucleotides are TGTGCCAGCAGTTTATCGGGGGGCTCCTACAATGAGCAGTTCTTC. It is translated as CASSLSGGSYNEQFF.

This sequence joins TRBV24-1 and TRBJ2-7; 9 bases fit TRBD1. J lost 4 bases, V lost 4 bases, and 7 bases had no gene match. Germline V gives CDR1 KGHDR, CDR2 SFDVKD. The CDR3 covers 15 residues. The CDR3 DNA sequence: TGTGCCACCAGTGACTGGGGGACAGGGAGGTACGAGCAGTACTTC. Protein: CATSDWGTGRYEQYF.

The CDR3, as DNA: TGTGCCAGCAGCTTGGACAGGGAGACCCAGTACTTC. Protein: CASSLDRETQYF. This rearrangement joins TRBV5-6 to TRBJ2-5, with D perhaps TRBD1 (5 bases). CDR1 and CDR2 (germline): SGHDT, YYEEEE. The CDR3 is made up of 12 amino acids. The V and J ends lost 0 bases and 5 bases respectively, with 5 bases between them.

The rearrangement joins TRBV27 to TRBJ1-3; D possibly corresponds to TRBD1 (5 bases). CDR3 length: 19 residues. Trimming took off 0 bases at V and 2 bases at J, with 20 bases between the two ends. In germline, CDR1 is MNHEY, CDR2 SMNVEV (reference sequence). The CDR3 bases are TGTGCCAGCAGTTTATCATCTCCCGGGACTTGGGGCCCTGGAAACACCATATATTTT. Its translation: CASSLSSPGTWGPGNTIYF.

CDR3 bases: TGTGCCAGCAGTCCCCCCAAGGAGGGGGAGCTGTTTTTT. Protein: CASSPPKEGELFF. The V and J genes are TRBV21-1 and TRBJ2-2; the table's D call, TRBD2, has no DNA check behind it. TRBV21-1 is noted as a pseudogene. The CDR3 is made up of 13 amino acids.

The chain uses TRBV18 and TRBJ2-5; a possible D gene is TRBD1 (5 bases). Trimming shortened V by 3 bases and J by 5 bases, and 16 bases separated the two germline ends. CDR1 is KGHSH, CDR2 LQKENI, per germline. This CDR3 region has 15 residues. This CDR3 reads CASSPSPQGKETQYF. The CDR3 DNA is TGTGCCAGCTCACCCTCCCCTCAGGGAAAGGAGACCCAGTACTTC. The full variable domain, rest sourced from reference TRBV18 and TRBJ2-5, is NAGVMQNPRHLVRRRGQEARLRCSPMKGHSHVYWYRQLPEEGLKFMVYLQKENIIDESGMPKERFSAEFPKEGPSILRIQQVVRGDSAAYFCASSPSPQGKETQYFGPGTRLLVL.

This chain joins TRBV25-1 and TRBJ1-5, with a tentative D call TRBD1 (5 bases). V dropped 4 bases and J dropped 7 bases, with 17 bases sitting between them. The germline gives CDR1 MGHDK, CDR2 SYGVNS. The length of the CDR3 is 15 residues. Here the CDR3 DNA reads TGTGCCAGCAGTGGGGGGACTCATCAATGGCAGCCCCAGCATTTT. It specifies CASSGGTHQWQPQHF.

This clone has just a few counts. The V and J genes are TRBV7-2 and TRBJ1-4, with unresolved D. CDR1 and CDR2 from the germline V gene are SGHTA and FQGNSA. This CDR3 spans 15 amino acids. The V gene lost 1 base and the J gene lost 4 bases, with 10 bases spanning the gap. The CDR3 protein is CASSLVMDFNEKLFF. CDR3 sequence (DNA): TGTGCCAGCAGCTTAGTGATGGACTTTAATGAAAAACTGTTTTTT.

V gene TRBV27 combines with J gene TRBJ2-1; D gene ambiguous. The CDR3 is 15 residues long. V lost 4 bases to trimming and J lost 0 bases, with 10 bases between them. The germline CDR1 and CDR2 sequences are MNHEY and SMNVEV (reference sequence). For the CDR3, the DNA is TGTGCCAGCAGTTCTGCGTCGAGCTCCTACAATGAGCAGTTCTTC. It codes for CASSSASSSYNEQFF.

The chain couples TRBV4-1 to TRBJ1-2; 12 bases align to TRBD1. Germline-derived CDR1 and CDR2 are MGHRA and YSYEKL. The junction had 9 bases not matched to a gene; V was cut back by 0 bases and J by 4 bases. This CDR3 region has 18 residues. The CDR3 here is CASSQDYGTGGRSYGYTF. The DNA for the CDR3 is TGCGCCAGCAGCCAAGATTATGGGACAGGGGGCCGGAGCTATGGCTACACCTTC.

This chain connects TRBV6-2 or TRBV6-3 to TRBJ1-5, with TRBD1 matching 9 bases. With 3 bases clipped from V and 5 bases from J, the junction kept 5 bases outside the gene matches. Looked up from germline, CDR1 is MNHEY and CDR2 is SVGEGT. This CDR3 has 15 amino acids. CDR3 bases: TGTGCCAGCAGTTATTTCGGGACAGGGCATCAGCCCCAGCATTTT. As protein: CASSYFGTGHQPQHF.